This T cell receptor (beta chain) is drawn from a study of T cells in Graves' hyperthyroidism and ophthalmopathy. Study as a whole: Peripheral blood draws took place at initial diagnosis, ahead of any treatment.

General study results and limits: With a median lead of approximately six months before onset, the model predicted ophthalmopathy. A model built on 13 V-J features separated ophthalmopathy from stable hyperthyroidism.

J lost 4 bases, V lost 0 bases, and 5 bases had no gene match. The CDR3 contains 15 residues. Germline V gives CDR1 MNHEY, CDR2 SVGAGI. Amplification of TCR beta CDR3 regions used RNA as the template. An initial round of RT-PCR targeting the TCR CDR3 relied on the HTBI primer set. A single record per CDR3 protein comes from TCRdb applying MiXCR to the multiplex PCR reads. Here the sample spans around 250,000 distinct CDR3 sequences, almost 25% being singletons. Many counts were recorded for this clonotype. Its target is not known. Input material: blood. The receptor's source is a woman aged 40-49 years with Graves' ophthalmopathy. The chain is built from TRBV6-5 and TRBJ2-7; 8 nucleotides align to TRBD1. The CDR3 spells CASSYSVRGPYEQYF. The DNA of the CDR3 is TGTGCCAGCAGTTACTCGGTCAGGGGGCCTTACGAGCAGTACTTC.